The 22 T cell receptor beta chains given below trace back to one sample, sequenced in a study of blood T cell repertoires in COVID-19. Clones were sequenced by immunoSEQ multiplex PCR, and TCRdb holds only the in-frame ones, with some missing. The table lists approximately 100,000 clones, approximately 86% of them singletons. Input material: peripheral blood. These receptor sequences come from a woman aged 60-75 years with acute or convalescent COVID-19.

The chain joins TRBV6-5 to TRBJ2-5; possibly TRBD2 for D (5 bases). With 2 bases removed from V and 7 bases from J, the gap between germline ends came to 14 bases. This CDR3 region has 14 residues. The germline gives CDR1 MNHEY, CDR2 SVGAGI. In DNA, the CDR3 is TGTGCCAGCAGTTACCCCGGCCTACTAGGGACCCAGTACTTC. This gives the protein CASSYPGLLGTQYF.

V gene TRBV6-2 or TRBV6-3 combines with J gene TRBJ2-7; a weak D match, TRBD1 (6 bases). The V and J ends lost 5 bases and 2 bases respectively, with 13 bases between them. Germline lookup yields CDR1 MNHEY and CDR2 SVGEGT. This CDR3 region has 14 residues. The CDR3 reads CASSAVAGAYEQYV. The CDR3 DNA reads as TGTGCCAGCAGTGCCGTGGCAGGGGCCTACGAGCAGTACGTC.

The chain uses TRBV2 and TRBJ1-4; maybe TRBD1 (6 bases). The germline V and J ends were trimmed by 8 bases and 10 bases, with 14 bases remaining between them. CDR3 length: 12 residues. In germline, CDR1 is SNHLY, CDR2 FYNNEI. The CDR3 DNA reads TGTGCCAGCGGGGGATTAGGGGGAAAACTGTTTTTT. Translation: CASGGLGGKLFF.

CDR3 amino acids: CASSQERLAGNNEQFF. The CDR3, as DNA: TGTGCCAGCAGCCAAGAGCGACTAGCGGGCAACAATGAGCAGTTCTTC. The V gene is TRBV14, the J gene TRBJ2-1; 10 bases agree with TRBD2. Trimming took 0 bases from V and 5 from J; bases not matched to a gene: 4. The CDR3 has 16 residues. CDR1 SGHDN and CDR2 FVKESK come from the germline V gene.

The rearrangement joins TRBV6-5 to TRBJ1-3, with D unclear. This CDR3 region has 15 residues. CDR1 is MNHEY, CDR2 SVGAGI, per germline. Trimming left V 4 bases short and J 0 bases short, with 10 bases between. CDR3 sequence: CASSSTGSSGNTIYF. CDR3 coding DNA: TGTGCCAGCAGTTCCACGGGGTCCTCTGGAAACACCATATATTTT.

The V gene is TRBV6-7, the J gene TRBJ2-7, with TRBD2 matching 7 bases. TRBV6-7 counts as an open reading frame of uncertain function. CDR3 length equals 16 residues. V lost 7 bases, J lost 3 bases, and 15 bases stayed unmatched. CDR3 DNA: TGTGCCAGCATCCCAGTGCCGGGACTATGGGACTACGAGCAGTACGTC. This encodes CASIPVPGLWDYEQYV.

V is TRBV11-3 and J is TRBJ2-7, with D perhaps TRBD1 (5 bases). The V and J ends lost 3 bases and 3 bases respectively, with 6 bases between them. CDR3 size: 12 residues. Germline CDR1 and CDR2: SGHNT and YENEEA. Written as DNA, the CDR3 is TGTGCCAGCAGCTTCGACAGCTACGAGCAGTACTTC. Amino acid sequence: CASSFDSYEQYF. Full variable domain (outside the CDR3, taken from reference TRBV11-3 and TRBJ2-7): EAGVVQSPRYKIIEKKQPVAFWCNPISGHNTLYWYLQNLGQGPELLIRYENEEAVDDSQLPKDRFSAERLKGVDSTLKIQPAELGDSAVYLCASSFDSYEQYFGPGTRLTVT.

The V and J genes are TRBV29-1 and TRBJ1-1; a possible D gene is TRBD1 (6 bases). V lost 7 bases, J lost 3 bases, and 21 bases lay in between. The V gene's germline CDR1 is SQVTM and CDR2 ANQGSEA. The CDR3 consists of 15 residues. The CDR3 bases are TGCAGCGGGGGAGTGGGGGCCGCAGGGTACACTGAAGCTTTCTTT. It encodes CSGGVGAAGYTEAFF.

This chain uses TRBV15 with TRBJ1-2; 7 bases align to TRBD1. The CDR3 has 16 residues. CDR1 and CDR2 from the germline V gene are LNHNV and YYDKDF (reference sequence). Trimming at V came to 0 bases and at J to 4 bases, leaving 8 bases not matched to a gene. CDR3 DNA: TGTGCCACCAGCAGAGATCAGGGGACAGCGGGCTATGGCTACACCTTC. Its translation: CATSRDQGTAGYGYTF.

The V and J genes are TRBV5-1 and TRBJ2-7, with 8 bases matching TRBD1. The CDR3 is 12 amino acids. Germline V gene lookup returns CDR1 SGHRS and CDR2 YFSETQ. J was trimmed by 2 bases and V by 5 bases; bases with no gene match: 0. CDR3 DNA sequence: TGCGCCAGCAGACAGGGGGCCTACGAGCAGTACTTC. It codes for CASRQGAYEQYF.

The chain carries TRBV15 and TRBJ1-4; D may be TRBD1 (5 bases). CDR1 and CDR2 (germline): LNHNV, YYDKDF (reference sequence). This CDR3 contains 17 residues. Trimming cost V 0 bases and J 7 bases, with 18 bases left between them. CDR3 DNA sequence: TGTGCCACCAGCAGAGATCTGACAGCGACCCAGGGTGAAAAACTGTTTTTT. This gives the protein CATSRDLTATQGEKLFF.

This clone was detected only once. The V and J genes are TRBV11-3 and TRBJ1-6; D gene ambiguous. Germline V CDR1 and CDR2: SGHNT, YENEEA. The CDR3 totals 12 residues. Trimming left V 3 bases short and J 7 bases short, with 4 bases between. CDR3 region: CASSLRNSPLHF. The CDR3 DNA sequence: TGTGCCAGCAGCTTGCGGAATTCACCCCTCCACTTT. The complete variable domain, with remaining parts taken from reference TRBV11-3 and TRBJ1-6, reads EAGVVQSPRYKIIEKKQPVAFWCNPISGHNTLYWYLQNLGQGPELLIRYENEEAVDDSQLPKDRFSAERLKGVDSTLKIQPAELGDSAVYLCASSLRNSPLHFGNGTRLTVT.

This clone was recorded only once. The V call is TRBV19, the J call TRBJ1-2; 7 positions match TRBD1. Germline CDR1 and CDR2: LNHDA and SQIVND (reference sequence). J was trimmed by 5 bases and V by 3 bases; bases with no gene match: 9. The CDR3 loop spans 15 amino acids. The CDR3 reads CASSIGDSHLYGYTF. CDR3 in DNA: TGTGCCAGTAGTATCGGGGACAGCCATTTATATGGCTACACCTTC.

This clone was seen only once. The J gene is TRBJ2-5, the V gene TRBV3-1 (or the pseudogene TRBV3-2); 10 nucleotides align to TRBD2. In germline, CDR1 is LGHDT, CDR2 YNNKEL (reference sequence). The CDR3 sequence is 14 residues long. The junction had 3 bases not matched to a gene; V was cut back by 6 bases and J by 2 bases. CDR3: CASSPAGGQETQYF. The CDR3 DNA reads as TGTGCCAGCAGTCCAGCGGGAGGGCAAGAGACCCAGTACTTC.

The CDR3 spells CASSAPTGAYNEQFF. The CDR3 DNA follows: TGTGCCAGCAGCGCCCCGACAGGGGCCTACAATGAGCAGTTCTTC. The rearrangement links TRBV9 to TRBJ2-1, with 8 bases lining up with TRBD1. This CDR3 is built from 15 residues. With V trimmed by 3 bases and J by 2 bases, 4 bases remained unmatched. The germline V gene encodes CDR1 SGDLS and CDR2 YYNGEE.

The CDR3 sequence: CASSQDYRTGGAGTEAFF. The CDR3 nucleotides read TGTGCCAGCAGCCAAGATTATCGGACAGGGGGGGCAGGCACTGAAGCTTTCTTT. The chain employs TRBV3-1 (or the pseudogene TRBV3-2) and TRBJ1-1; 10 positions match TRBD1. J gave up 4 bases and V 0 bases, and 11 bases lay outside the gene matches. Per germline, CDR1 LGHDT and CDR2 YNNKEL (reference sequence). CDR3 size: 18 residues.

This clone was observed a few times. The rearrangement joins TRBV20-1 to TRBJ2-7, with D possibly being TRBD2 (5 bases). The CDR3 has 11 amino acids. The germline gives CDR1 DFQATT, CDR2 SNEGSKA (reference sequence). V lost 6 bases and J 4 bases, leaving 10 bases between the germline ends. CDR3 in amino acids: CSAPERYEQYF. CDR3 sequence (DNA): TGCAGTGCGCCTGAGCGGTACGAGCAGTACTTC.

V and J are TRBV27 and TRBJ2-1; D perhaps matches TRBD2 (5 bases). Germline assignment: CDR1 MNHEY and CDR2 SMNVEV (reference sequence). Deletions cut 2 bases from V and 2 bases from J, with 13 bases between. This CDR3 region has 16 residues. CDR3 nucleotide sequence: TGTGCCAGCAGTTTAGAGGGAATAAGGGCCTACAATGAGCAGTTCTTC. It specifies CASSLEGIRAYNEQFF.

The J gene is TRBJ2-1, the V gene TRBV15; no reliable D call. Trimming took off 0 bases at V and 6 bases at J, with 6 bases between the two ends. The CDR3 consists of 13 residues. Germline V gene sequence: CDR1 LNHNV, CDR2 YYDKDF (reference sequence). CDR3 DNA: TGTGCCACCAGCAGAGACCGGTCCAATGAGCAGTTCTTC. Protein sequence: CATSRDRSNEQFF.

The chain recombines TRBV9 with TRBJ2-5; D may be TRBD2 (7 bases). V was cut by 4 bases and J by 1 base, with 11 bases left in between. Germline lookup yields CDR1 SGDLS and CDR2 YYNGEE. The CDR3 is 14 amino acids. In nucleotides, the CDR3 is TGTGCCAGCAGCAGGGGGGGGCTCCAAGAGACCCAGTACTTC. This sequence encodes CASSRGGLQETQYF.

This chain uses TRBV24-1 with TRBJ1-2; TRBD1 agrees at 7 bases. The CDR3 is 16 amino acids. Looked up from germline, CDR1 is KGHDR and CDR2 is SFDVKD. After removal of 3 bases from V and 3 bases from J, the junction contained 9 bases not matched to a gene. In nucleotides, the CDR3 is TGTGCCACCAGTGATGGGGGGAGACAGGGATACTATGGCTACACCTTC. Its translation is CATSDGGRQGYYGYTF.

This chain joins TRBV30 and TRBJ2-2, with 13 bases identical to TRBD2. Germline V gene lookup returns CDR1 GTSNPN and CDR2 SVGIG (reference sequence). This CDR3 is built from 17 residues. V shed 3 bases and J 4 bases; nucleotides not matched to a gene: 8. CDR3 bases: TGTGCCTGGAGGGGGTCCGGGACTAGCGGGACCACCGGGGAGCTGTTTTTT. This codes for CAWRGSGTSGTTGELFF.